This is a list of T cell receptor beta chains from one sample in a study of blood T cell repertoires in COVID-19. TCRdb's table, derived via immunoSEQ multiplex PCR, lists solely in-frame clones and lacks some. The table has 250,000 or so clones, roughly nine tenths seen once. Sequencing was carried out using peripheral blood. All receptors derive from a woman between 40 and 50 years old who had recovered from COVID-19. Both conserved end residues are part of each CDR3. Fields, in order: clone size, D gene, V gene, J gene, CDR3 protein, CDR3 DNA. D genes are given only for firm matches. Clone size is shown for a subset of rows, as once, few, many or a class of expanded clone.

clone size: .
D gene: .
V gene: TRBV19
J gene: TRBJ1-5
CDR3 protein: CASSIVLRNQPQHF
CDR3 DNA: TGTGCCAGTAGTATTGTTTTGAGGAATCAGCCCCAGCATTTT

clone size: .
D gene: TRBD1
V gene: TRBV6-2/TRBV6-3
J gene: TRBJ1-5
CDR3 protein: CASSYGTVSTNQPQHF
CDR3 DNA: TGTGCCAGCAGTTACGGGACAGTCTCCACCAATCAGCCCCAGCATTTT

clone size: once
D gene: TRBD1
V gene: TRBV5-1
J gene: TRBJ1-2
CDR3 protein: CASSLETGRISGYTF
CDR3 DNA: TGCGCCAGCAGCTTGGAGACAGGGAGGATTAGTGGCTACACCTTC

clone size: .
D gene: TRBD1
V gene: TRBV24-1
J gene: TRBJ2-1
CDR3 protein: CATSDHPTGTGGNEQFF
CDR3 DNA: TGTGCCACCAGTGATCACCCAACCGGGACAGGGGGCAATGAGCAGTTCTTC

clone size: .
D gene: TRBD2
V gene: TRBV4-2
J gene: TRBJ2-1
CDR3 protein: CASSQRPGGEQFF
CDR3 DNA: TGTGCCAGCAGCCAGCGGCCGGGGGGGGAGCAGTTCTTC

clone size: once
D gene: .
V gene: TRBV9
J gene: TRBJ2-1
CDR3 protein: CASSVEGGPYNEQFF
CDR3 DNA: TGTGCCAGCAGCGTAGAAGGGGGTCCCTACAATGAGCAGTTCTTC

clone size: .
D gene: TRBD2
V gene: TRBV7-8
J gene: TRBJ2-3
CDR3 protein: CASSASVKGGRTDTQYF
CDR3 DNA: TGTGCCAGCAGCGCATCCGTTAAGGGAGGGCGAACAGATACGCAGTATTTT

clone size: .
D gene: TRBD1
V gene: TRBV3-1/TRBV3-2
J gene: TRBJ1-4
CDR3 protein: CASSQDRGPCNEKLFF
CDR3 DNA: TGTGCCAGCAGCCAGGACAGGGGGCCCTGTAATGAAAAACTGTTTTTT

clone size: .
D gene: .
V gene: TRBV7-2
J gene: TRBJ1-2
CDR3 protein: CASSLDSENYGYTF
CDR3 DNA: TGTGCCAGCAGCTTGGACAGCGAAAACTATGGCTACACCTTC

clone size: .
D gene: .
V gene: TRBV6-2/TRBV6-3
J gene: TRBJ2-7
CDR3 protein: CASSPLYEQYF
CDR3 DNA: TGTGCCAGCAGTCCACTCTACGAGCAGTACTTC

clone size: .
D gene: .
V gene: TRBV5-1
J gene: TRBJ1-6
CDR3 protein: CASSSGLAENSPLHF
CDR3 DNA: TGCGCCAGCAGCTCAGGGTTAGCAGAAAATTCACCCCTCCACTTT

clone size: .
D gene: .
V gene: TRBV18
J gene: TRBJ2-1
CDR3 protein: CASSPPSRSSYNEQFF
CDR3 DNA: TGTGCCAGCTCACCCCCTAGCAGGAGCTCCTACAATGAGCAGTTCTTC

clone size: .
D gene: .
V gene: TRBV30
J gene: TRBJ2-5
CDR3 protein: CAWSLNGGSETQYF
CDR3 DNA: TGTGCCTGGAGTCTTAACGGGGGTTCAGAGACCCAGTACTTC

clone size: .
D gene: .
V gene: TRBV9
J gene: TRBJ1-2
CDR3 protein: CASSGGRTNYGYTF
CDR3 DNA: TGTGCCAGCAGCGGAGGCAGAACTAACTATGGCTACACCTTC

clone size: .
D gene: .
V gene: TRBV15
J gene: TRBJ2-3
CDR3 protein: CATSRGLDTDTQYF
CDR3 DNA: TGTGCCACCAGCAGAGGTCTAGACACAGATACGCAGTATTTT

clone size: .
D gene: TRBD1
V gene: TRBV29-1
J gene: TRBJ1-2
CDR3 protein: CSVLITGGAGYTF
CDR3 DNA: TGCAGCGTGCTCATCACAGGGGGCGCAGGCTACACCTTC

clone size: .
D gene: TRBD2
V gene: TRBV9
J gene: TRBJ2-3
CDR3 protein: CASATTSGPDTQYF
CDR3 DNA: TGTGCCAGCGCAACTACTAGCGGCCCAGATACGCAGTATTTT

clone size: .
D gene: TRBD1
V gene: TRBV6-6
J gene: TRBJ2-5
CDR3 protein: CASSYHRGVETQYF
CDR3 DNA: TGTGCCAGCAGTTACCACAGGGGAGTGGAGACCCAGTACTTC

clone size: few
D gene: TRBD2
V gene: TRBV6-2/TRBV6-3
J gene: TRBJ2-7
CDR3 protein: CASRPSGARGKNEQYF
CDR3 DNA: TGTGCCAGCAGGCCTAGCGGGGCCCGGGGGAAAAACGAGCAGTACTTC

clone size: .
D gene: .
V gene: TRBV5-6
J gene: TRBJ2-5
CDR3 protein: CASSSGLSDQETQYF
CDR3 DNA: TGTGCCAGCAGTTCCGGACTAAGCGACCAAGAGACCCAGTACTTC

clone size: .
D gene: .
V gene: TRBV19
J gene: TRBJ1-2
CDR3 protein: CASSTLGSPYGYTF
CDR3 DNA: TGTGCCAGTAGTACACTCGGGAGCCCCTATGGCTACACCTTC

clone size: .
D gene: .
V gene: TRBV2
J gene: TRBJ1-1
CDR3 protein: CASRGIPSGEAFF
CDR3 DNA: TGTGCCAGCAGGGGTATCCCGTCGGGTGAAGCTTTCTTT

clone size: .
D gene: .
V gene: TRBV6-5
J gene: TRBJ1-5
CDR3 protein: CATGRYNQPQHF
CDR3 DNA: TGTGCCACAGGGAGGTACAATCAGCCCCAGCATTTT

clone size: .
D gene: .
V gene: TRBV5-1
J gene: TRBJ1-1
CDR3 protein: CASSLVGRGTEAFF
CDR3 DNA: TGCGCCAGCAGCTTGGTTGGCAGGGGAACTGAAGCTTTCTTT

clone size: .
D gene: TRBD1
V gene: TRBV5-5
J gene: TRBJ2-5
CDR3 protein: CASSNWDSGAETQYF
CDR3 DNA: TGTGCCAGCAGCAACTGGGACAGTGGAGCAGAGACCCAGTACTTC

clone size: .
D gene: TRBD2
V gene: TRBV29-1
J gene: TRBJ2-3
CDR3 protein: CSVVPLTSGRARGSADTQYF
CDR3 DNA: TGCAGCGTTGTTCCACTAACTAGCGGGAGGGCCAGAGGTTCAGCAGATACGCAGTATTTT

clone size: .
D gene: .
V gene: TRBV21-1
J gene: TRBJ1-2
CDR3 protein: CASGSQGKDGYTF
CDR3 DNA: TGTGCCAGCGGGTCACAGGGGAAGGATGGCTACACCTTC

clone size: .
D gene: TRBD1
V gene: TRBV3-1/TRBV3-2
J gene: TRBJ1-2
CDR3 protein: CASSQARTGYGYTF
CDR3 DNA: TGTGCCAGCAGCCAGGCCAGGACAGGGTACGGCTACACCTTC

clone size: .
D gene: TRBD2
V gene: TRBV6-6
J gene: TRBJ2-7
CDR3 protein: CASSQRLAGIHEQYF
CDR3 DNA: TGTGCCAGCAGTCAACGACTAGCGGGGATCCACGAGCAGTACTTC

clone size: .
D gene: TRBD1
V gene: TRBV30
J gene: TRBJ1-1
CDR3 protein: CAWSSRDRYFTEAFF
CDR3 DNA: TGTGCCTGGAGTTCCCGGGACAGGTACTTCACTGAAGCTTTCTTT

clone size: .
D gene: .
V gene: TRBV6-5
J gene: TRBJ1-3
CDR3 protein: CASSYGGGLGNTIYF
CDR3 DNA: TGTGCCAGCAGTTACGGCGGGGGGTTGGGAAACACCATATATTTT

clone size: .
D gene: .
V gene: TRBV6-5
J gene: TRBJ1-2
CDR3 protein: CASRQPGANYGYTF
CDR3 DNA: TGTGCCAGCAGACAACCGGGGGCTAACTATGGCTACACCTTC

clone size: .
D gene: .
V gene: TRBV9
J gene: TRBJ2-5
CDR3 protein: CASSVDTKTQYF
CDR3 DNA: TGTGCCAGCAGCGTGGACACAAAGACCCAGTACTTC

clone size: .
D gene: TRBD2
V gene: TRBV4-3
J gene: TRBJ2-2
CDR3 protein: CASSQGRGAGELFF
CDR3 DNA: TGCGCCAGCAGCCAAGGCCGGGGGGCCGGGGAGCTGTTTTTT

clone size: .
D gene: .
V gene: TRBV21-1
J gene: TRBJ1-2
CDR3 protein: CASMPGLPIRANYGYTF
CDR3 DNA: TGTGCCAGCATGCCGGGACTCCCAATTCGGGCTAACTATGGCTACACCTTC

clone size: .
D gene: .
V gene: TRBV5-6
J gene: TRBJ1-4
CDR3 protein: CASSLRRAEKLFF
CDR3 DNA: TGTGCCAGCAGCTTGCGCAGGGCTGAAAAACTGTTTTTT

clone size: .
D gene: TRBD1
V gene: TRBV6-5
J gene: TRBJ2-7
CDR3 protein: CASSYGTGTYEQYF
CDR3 DNA: TGTGCCAGCAGCTACGGGACAGGAACCTACGAGCAGTACTTC

clone size: .
D gene: .
V gene: TRBV7-3
J gene: TRBJ2-5
CDR3 protein: CASSPGGGARETQYF
CDR3 DNA: TGTGCCAGCAGCCCCGGTGGGGGGGCGCGGGAGACCCAGTACTTC

clone size: .
D gene: .
V gene: TRBV5-1
J gene: TRBJ2-5
CDR3 protein: CASSLGFGEKATQYF
CDR3 DNA: TGCGCCAGCAGCTTGGGTTTCGGGGAGAAGGCGACCCAGTACTTC

clone size: .
D gene: .
V gene: TRBV4-1
J gene: TRBJ2-1
CDR3 protein: CASSQGGGMSSYNEQFF
CDR3 DNA: TGCGCCAGCAGCCAAGGTGGAGGGATGAGCTCCTACAATGAGCAGTTCTTC

clone size: .
D gene: .
V gene: TRBV6-5
J gene: TRBJ2-7
CDR3 protein: CASSTGRRYEQYF
CDR3 DNA: TGTGCCAGCAGTACCGGGAGACGCTACGAGCAGTACTTC

clone size: .
D gene: .
V gene: TRBV23-1
J gene: TRBJ1-6
CDR3 protein: CADGGSPLHF
CDR3 DNA: TGCGCCGATGGGGGCTCACCCCTCCACTTT

clone size: .
D gene: .
V gene: TRBV4-1
J gene: TRBJ2-2
CDR3 protein: CASSQGGGGTGELFF
CDR3 DNA: TGCGCCAGCAGCCAAGGCGGGGGCGGGACCGGGGAGCTGTTTTTT

clone size: once
D gene: .
V gene: TRBV2
J gene: TRBJ1-3
CDR3 protein: CASSFLGGLGGNTIYF
CDR3 DNA: TGTGCCAGCAGTTTTCTGGGGGGGCTCGGTGGAAACACCATATATTTT

clone size: .
D gene: .
V gene: TRBV3-1/TRBV3-2
J gene: TRBJ2-3
CDR3 protein: CASSQSMTDTQYF
CDR3 DNA: TGTGCCAGCAGCCAATCTATGACAGATACGCAGTATTTT